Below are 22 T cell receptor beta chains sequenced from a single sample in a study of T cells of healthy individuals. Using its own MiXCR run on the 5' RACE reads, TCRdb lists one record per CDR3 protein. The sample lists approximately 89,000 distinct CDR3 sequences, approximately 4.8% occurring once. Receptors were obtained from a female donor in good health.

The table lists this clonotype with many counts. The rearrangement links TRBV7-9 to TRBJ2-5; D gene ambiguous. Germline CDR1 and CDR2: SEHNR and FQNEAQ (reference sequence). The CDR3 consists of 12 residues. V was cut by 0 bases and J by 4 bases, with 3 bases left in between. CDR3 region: CASSLAGETQYF. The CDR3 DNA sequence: TGTGCCAGCAGCTTAGCGGGAGAGACCCAGTACTTC.

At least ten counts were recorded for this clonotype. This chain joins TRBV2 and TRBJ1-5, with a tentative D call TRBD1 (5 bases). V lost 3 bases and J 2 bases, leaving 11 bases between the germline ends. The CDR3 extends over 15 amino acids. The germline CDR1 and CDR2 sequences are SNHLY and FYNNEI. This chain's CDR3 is CASSDSRDRNQPQHF. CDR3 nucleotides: TGTGCCAGCAGTGATTCCAGGGATCGCAATCAGCCCCAGCATTTT.

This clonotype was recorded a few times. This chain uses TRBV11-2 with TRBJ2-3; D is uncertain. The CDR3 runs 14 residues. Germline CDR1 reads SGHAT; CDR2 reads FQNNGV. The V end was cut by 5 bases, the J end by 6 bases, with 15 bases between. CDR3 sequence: CASSPGSLVDTQYF. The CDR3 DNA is TGTGCCAGCAGCCCCGGTTCTTTGGTTGATACGCAGTATTTT.

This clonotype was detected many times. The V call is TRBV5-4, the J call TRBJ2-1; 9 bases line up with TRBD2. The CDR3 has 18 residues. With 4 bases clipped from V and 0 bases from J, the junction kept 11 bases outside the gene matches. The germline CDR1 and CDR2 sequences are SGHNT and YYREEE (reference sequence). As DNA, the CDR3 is TGTGCCAGCAGCGGGGGGGTGGCTAGCGGGGACTCCTACAATGAGCAGTTCTTC. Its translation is CASSGGVASGDSYNEQFF.

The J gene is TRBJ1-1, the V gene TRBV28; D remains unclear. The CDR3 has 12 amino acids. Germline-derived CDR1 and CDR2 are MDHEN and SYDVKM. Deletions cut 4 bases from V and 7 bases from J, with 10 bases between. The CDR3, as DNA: TGTGCCAGCAGTTCCCCAGGCTTTGAAGCTTTCTTT. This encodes CASSSPGFEAFF.

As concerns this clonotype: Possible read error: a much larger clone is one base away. The DNA of the CDR3 is TGTACCAGCAGCCAAGATTCCCTAGCGGGAGGGCTTAAACGCTTTACGCAGTATTTT. Its protein is CTSSQDSLAGGLKRFTQYF. This sequence joins TRBV4-2 and TRBJ2-3; 12 bases fit TRBD2. CDR1 and CDR2 from the germline V gene are LGHNA and YNFKEQ. The CDR3 has 19 residues.

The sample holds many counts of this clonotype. DNA of the CDR3: TGTGCCAGCAGCCAAATTTGGCGGGGCACCGGGGAGCTGTTTTTT. Amino acid sequence: CASSQIWRGTGELFF. This chain connects TRBV14 to TRBJ2-2; tentative D call: TRBD2 (6 bases). The CDR3 consists of 15 residues. V was cut by 2 bases and J by 4 bases, with 11 bases left in between. Germline V lookup: CDR1 SGHDN, CDR2 FVKESK.

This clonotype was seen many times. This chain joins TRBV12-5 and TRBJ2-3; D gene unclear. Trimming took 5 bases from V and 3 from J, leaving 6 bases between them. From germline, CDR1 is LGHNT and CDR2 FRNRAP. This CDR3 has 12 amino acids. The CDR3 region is CASGPLTDTQYF. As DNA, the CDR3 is TGTGCTAGTGGTCCATTAACAGATACGCAGTATTTT.

Here the CDR3 reads CASRTGLAGVYEQYF. DNA for the CDR3: TGTGCCAGCAGAACCGGACTAGCGGGAGTATACGAGCAGTACTTC. The rearrangement links TRBV4-2 to TRBJ2-7, with 13 bases matching TRBD2. Trimming removed 6 bases from V and 4 bases from J; junction bases left unmatched: 6. The V gene's germline CDR1 is LGHNA and CDR2 YNFKEQ. This CDR3 is built from 15 residues.

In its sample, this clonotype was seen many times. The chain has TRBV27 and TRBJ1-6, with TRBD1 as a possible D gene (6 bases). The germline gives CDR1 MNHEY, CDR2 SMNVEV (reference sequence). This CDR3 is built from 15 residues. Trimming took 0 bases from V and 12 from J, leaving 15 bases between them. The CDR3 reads CASSLSRGNRQPLHF. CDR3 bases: TGTGCCAGCAGTTTATCGAGGGGGAACCGACAACCCCTCCACTTT.

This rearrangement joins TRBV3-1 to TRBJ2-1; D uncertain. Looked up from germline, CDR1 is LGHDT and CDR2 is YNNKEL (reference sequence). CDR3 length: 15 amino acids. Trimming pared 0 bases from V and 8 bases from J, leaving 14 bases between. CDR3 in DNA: TGTGCCAGCAGCCAAGATTCGACAAGCGTCGATGAGCAGTTCTTC. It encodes CASSQDSTSVDEQFF.

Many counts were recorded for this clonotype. CDR3 in amino acids: CSARDLRLGGPEQYF. The CDR3 DNA reads as TGCAGTGCTAGAGATTTAAGGTTGGGGGGCCCCGAGCAGTACTTC. The gene calls are TRBV20-1 and TRBJ2-7; D tentatively fits TRBD1 or TRBD2 (6 bases each). The CDR3 has 15 amino acids. Deletions cut 0 bases from V and 6 bases from J, with 18 bases between. The germline V gene has CDR1 DFQATT and CDR2 SNEGSKA (reference sequence).

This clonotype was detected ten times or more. CDR3 sequence: CASSSQGVIGAFF. CDR3 DNA: TGTGCCAGCAGCTCCCAGGGTGTAATAGGAGCTTTCTTT. The chain links TRBV27 to TRBJ1-1; D may be TRBD1 (5 bases). This CDR3 comprises 13 residues. V was clipped by 6 bases and J by 10 bases, with 18 bases between them. CDR1 and CDR2 from the germline V gene are MNHEY and SMNVEV (reference sequence).

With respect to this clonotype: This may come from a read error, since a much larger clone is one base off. The CDR3 region has the DNA TGTGCCGGCAGTTACTCAGGGTCTACTGAAGCTTTCTTT. Its protein is CAGSYSGSTEAFF. The chain joins TRBV6-5 to TRBJ1-1, with D tentatively TRBD1 (5 bases). The CDR3 is 13 residues long. CDR1 is MNHEY and CDR2 is SVGAGI in the germline V gene.

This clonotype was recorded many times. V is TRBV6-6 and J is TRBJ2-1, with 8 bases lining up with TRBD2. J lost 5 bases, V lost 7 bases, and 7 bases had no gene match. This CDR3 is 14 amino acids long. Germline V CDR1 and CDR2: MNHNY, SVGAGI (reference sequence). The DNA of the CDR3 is TGTGCCAGCATGGCCAGCGGGAGAAACAATGAGCAGTTCTTC. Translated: CASMASGRNNEQFF.

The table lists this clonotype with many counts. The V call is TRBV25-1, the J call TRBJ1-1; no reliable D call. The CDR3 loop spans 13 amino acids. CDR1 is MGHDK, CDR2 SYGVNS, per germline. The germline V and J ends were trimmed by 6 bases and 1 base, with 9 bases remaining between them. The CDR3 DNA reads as TGTGCCAGCAGGGACGAGGGGAACACTGAAGCTTTCTTT. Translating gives CASRDEGNTEAFF.

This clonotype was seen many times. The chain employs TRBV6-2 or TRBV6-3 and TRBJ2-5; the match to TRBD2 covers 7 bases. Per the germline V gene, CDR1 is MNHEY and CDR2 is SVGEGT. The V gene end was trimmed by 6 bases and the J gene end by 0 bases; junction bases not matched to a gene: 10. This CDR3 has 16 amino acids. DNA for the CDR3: TGTGCCAGCAGGTCCCTCCCGCGGGGGTACCAAGAGACCCAGTACTTC. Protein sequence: CASRSLPRGYQETQYF.

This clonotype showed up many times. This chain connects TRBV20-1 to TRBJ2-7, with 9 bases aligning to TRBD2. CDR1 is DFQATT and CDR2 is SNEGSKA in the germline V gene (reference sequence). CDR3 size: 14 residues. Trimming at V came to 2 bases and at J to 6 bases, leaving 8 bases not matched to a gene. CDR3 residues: CSARPGTSWGEQYF. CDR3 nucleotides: TGCAGTGCTAGACCCGGGACTAGCTGGGGCGAGCAGTACTTC.

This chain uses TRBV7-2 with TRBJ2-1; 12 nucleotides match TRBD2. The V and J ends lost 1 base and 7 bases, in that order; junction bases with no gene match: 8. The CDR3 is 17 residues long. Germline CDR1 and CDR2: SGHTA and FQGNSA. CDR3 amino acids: CASSLGLLAGGSNEQFF. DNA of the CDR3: TGTGCCAGCAGCTTAGGCCTACTAGCGGGAGGTAGTAATGAGCAGTTCTTC.

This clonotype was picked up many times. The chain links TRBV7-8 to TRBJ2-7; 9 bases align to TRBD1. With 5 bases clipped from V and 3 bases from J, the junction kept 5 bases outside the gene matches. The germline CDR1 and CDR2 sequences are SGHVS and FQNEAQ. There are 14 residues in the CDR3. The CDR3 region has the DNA TGTGCCAGCAGCCTTAGACAGGGGGTCTACGAGCAGTACTTC. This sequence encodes CASSLRQGVYEQYF. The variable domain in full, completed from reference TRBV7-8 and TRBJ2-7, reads GAGVSQSPRYKVAKRGQDVALRCDPISGHVSLFWYQQALGQGPEFLTYFQNEAQLDKSGLPSDRFFAERPEGSVSTLKIQRTQQEDSAVYLCASSLRQGVYEQYFGPGTRLTVT.

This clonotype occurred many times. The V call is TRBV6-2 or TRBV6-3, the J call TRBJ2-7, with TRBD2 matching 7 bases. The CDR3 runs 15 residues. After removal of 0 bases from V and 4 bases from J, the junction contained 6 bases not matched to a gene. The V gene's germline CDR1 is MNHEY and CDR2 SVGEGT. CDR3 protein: CASSYSGGDLYEQYF. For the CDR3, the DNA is TGTGCCAGCAGTTACTCGGGAGGGGATTTGTACGAGCAGTACTTC.

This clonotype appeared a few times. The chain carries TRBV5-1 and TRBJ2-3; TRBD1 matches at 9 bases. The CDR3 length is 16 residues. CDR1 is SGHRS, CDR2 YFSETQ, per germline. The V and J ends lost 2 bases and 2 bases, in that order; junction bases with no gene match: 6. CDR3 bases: TGCGCCAGCAGCTTAGCAGGACAGGGGTACACAGATACGCAGTATTTT. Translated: CASSLAGQGYTDTQYF. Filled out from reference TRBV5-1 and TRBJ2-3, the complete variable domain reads KAGVTQTPRYLIKTRGQQVTLSCSPISGHRSVSWYQQTPGQGLQFLFEYFSETQRNKGNFPGRFSGRQFSNSRSEMNVSTLELGDSALYLCASSLAGQGYTDTQYFGPGTRLTVL.